This passage covers 3 T cell receptor beta chains from one sample sequenced in a study of CD8 T cells in Susac syndrome. Random-hexamer reverse transcription was applied to roughly 0.5 to 1 ug RNA. TCRdb reprocessed the immunoSEQ multiplex PCR reads via MiXCR and lists one record per CDR3 protein. The sample holds 150,000 to 200,000 distinct CDR3 sequences, 80% to 95% seen once. Sample: CD4+ T cells from PBMCs. The receptors were gathered from a human donor in good health.

This rearrangement joins TRBV5-4 to TRBJ2-1; 11 bases map to TRBD1. The CDR3 sequence is 15 residues long. The germline CDR1 and CDR2 sequences are SGHNT and YYREEE (reference sequence). With V trimmed by 3 bases and J by 4 bases, 3 bases remained unmatched. The CDR3 DNA reads as TGTGCCAGCAGCTCCCGGGACAGGGGGTACAATGAGCAGTTCTTC. Its translation is CASSSRDRGYNEQFF. Using reference TRBV5-4 and TRBJ2-1 for the parts outside the CDR3, the full variable domain is ETGVTQSPTHLIKTRGQQVTLRCSSQSGHNTVSWYQQALGQGPQFIFQYYREEENGRGNFPPRFSGLQFPNYSSELNVNALELDDSALYLCASSSRDRGYNEQFFGPGTRLTVL.

The chain recombines TRBV9 with TRBJ1-5; D remains ambiguous. Trimming stripped 1 base from V and 7 bases from J, with 9 bases between. This CDR3 is built from 13 residues. The germline gives CDR1 SGDLS, CDR2 YYNGEE. CDR3 nucleotide sequence: TGTGCCAGCAGCGTATCGGGCCGGCAGCCCCAGCATTTT. This codes for CASSVSGRQPQHF.

The chain combines TRBV18 with TRBJ2-5, with a tentative D call TRBD2 (6 bases). In germline, CDR1 is KGHSH, CDR2 LQKENI. V was trimmed by 2 bases and J by 7 bases, leaving 8 bases between them. This CDR3 comprises 12 residues. The CDR3 loop is CASSPAGRTQYF. The CDR3 DNA sequence: TGTGCCAGCTCACCAGCGGGGAGGACCCAGTACTTC.